This TCR beta chain was sequenced for a study of T cell repertoires in cytomegalovirus infection. As for this clonotype: Its target is unknown.

TCRdb used MiXCR to reprocess the reads, holding one entry per CDR3 protein. Here the sample spans around 69,000 distinct CDR3 sequences, 20% being singletons. This CDR3 spans 12 amino acids. Looked up from germline, CDR1 is MNHNS and CDR2 is SASEGT. The germline V and J ends were trimmed by 6 bases and 1 base, with 4 bases remaining between them. The sample in question was CD8+ T cells from cultured PBMCs, obtained from culture after CMV antigen stimulation. The sequence came from a human donor in good health (CMV status not recorded). Some clones in this sample may be carry-over from other donors' samples. V and J are TRBV6-1 and TRBJ1-5; no clear D. For the CDR3, the DNA is TGTGCCAGCAGGGACAGCAATCAGCCCCAGCATTTT. Protein product: CASRDSNQPQHF.